These T cell receptor beta chains were read from a single sample in a study of blood T cell repertoires in COVID-19. Repertoires were generated with immunoSEQ multiplex PCR, while TCRdb's copy carries only in-frame clones and drops some. The sample includes under 75,000 clones, just over 85% of them seen just once. The material sequenced was peripheral blood. These receptors originate from a woman at least 80 years old with active COVID-19. The CDR3 runs from the conserved cysteine through the conserved F or W. The order of the fields is D gene, clone size, J gene, V gene, CDR3 DNA, CDR3 protein. A D gene is named only where the DNA matches it firmly. Rows give clone size only sometimes, using once, few, many, or a class for an expanded clone.

>-|few|TRBJ1-4|TRBV28
TGTGCCAGCAGTTTGAAGGGGGCTAATGAAAAACTGTTTTTT
CASSLKGANEKLFF
>-|-|TRBJ1-1|TRBV19
TGTGCCAGTAGGGCGTGGGGGGATTATGGCACTGAAGCTTTCTTT
CASRAWGDYGTEAFF
>-|-|TRBJ2-7|TRBV18
TGTGCCAGCTCACCTGCGGGACTCTGGAGCTCCTACGAGCAGTACTTC
CASSPAGLWSSYEQYF
>TRBD1|-|TRBJ1-2|TRBV5-4
TGTGCCAGCAGCTCTGGGACAGGGCCCGGCTACACCTTC
CASSSGTGPGYTF
>-|-|TRBJ2-3|TRBV7-9
TGTGCCAGCAGCTTTCGGGATACGCAGTATTTT
CASSFRDTQYF
>-|few|TRBJ2-2|TRBV30
TGTGCCTGGAGCCCCTTCGGGGGCACCGGGGAGCTGTTTTTT
CAWSPFGGTGELFF
>-|-|TRBJ2-7|TRBV4-2
TGTGCCAGCAGCCCCGATCTATACGAGCAGTACTTC
CASSPDLYEQYF
>TRBD2|-|TRBJ2-3|TRBV6-2/TRBV6-3
TGTGCCAGCAGTTCCGTCCGGGACTATCCCACAGATACGCAGTATTTT
CASSSVRDYPTDTQYF
>TRBD1|few|TRBJ2-7|TRBV5-1
TGCGCCAGCAGCTGGGGGACAGGGGGCTCCTACGAGCAGTACTTC
CASSWGTGGSYEQYF
>TRBD2|-|TRBJ2-3|TRBV4-2
TGTGCCAGCAGCCGATATAGCGGGGGGGATGGAGATACGCAGTATTTT
CASSRYSGGDGDTQYF
>-|-|TRBJ1-2|TRBV19
TGTGCCAGTAGTATACCCCAGCCAGGGCCATACGGCTACACCTTC
CASSIPQPGPYGYTF
>TRBD2|-|TRBJ2-5|TRBV27
TGTGCCAGCAGAAGTAGCGGGGATGAGACCCAGTACTTC
CASRSSGDETQYF
>-|-|TRBJ2-7|TRBV9
TGTGCCAGCAGCGTAGGGCTGAACTACGAGCAGTACTTC
CASSVGLNYEQYF
>-|-|TRBJ1-5|TRBV19
TGTGCCAGCAGTATTGGGGAGGGTAAAGAGCATTTT
CASSIGEGKEHF
>-|-|TRBJ1-6|TRBV4-2
TGTGCCAGCAGCCAAGGGGTAACAGGGACCTCACCCCTCCACTTT
CASSQGVTGTSPLHF
>TRBD1|-|TRBJ2-5|TRBV7-8
TGTGCCAGCAGCTTAGATACGGGACAGGGCCAGACCCAGTACTTC
CASSLDTGQGQTQYF
>TRBD2|-|TRBJ2-7|TRBV7-2
TGTGCCAGCAGCTCCTTAGCGGGGGGCACCTCCTACGAGCAGTACTTC
CASSSLAGGTSYEQYF
>TRBD2|-|TRBJ2-2|TRBV4-2
TGTGCCAGCAGCCAACTAGCGGGGGGTGGCGGGGAGCTGTTTTTT
CASSQLAGGGGELFF
>TRBD1|-|TRBJ1-2|TRBV7-9
TGTGCCAGCAGCCCGACAGGGGGCGGCTATGGCTACACCTTC
CASSPTGGGYGYTF
>-|-|TRBJ1-1|TRBV27
TGTGCCAGCAGGCCTAACCAGGGGAGGGGAGCTTTCTTT
CASRPNQGRGAFF
>-|-|TRBJ2-7|TRBV29-1
TGCAGCGGTATGGACTGGACCTACGAGCAGTACTTC
CSGMDWTYEQYF
>-|-|TRBJ1-5|TRBV6-5
TGTGCCAGCAGTTACGCGGGCGGACAGCCCCAGCATTTT
CASSYAGGQPQHF
>-|-|TRBJ1-1|TRBV2
TGTGCCAGCACCAACCGGGGAGGGGAAGCTTTCTTT
CASTNRGGEAFF
>-|-|TRBJ1-1|TRBV15
TGTGCCACCAGGGACTTGGGCACTGAAGCTTTCTTT
CATRDLGTEAFF
>-|-|TRBJ1-2|TRBV28
TGTGCCAGCAGTTATCTACTTAGCTATGGCTACACCTTC
CASSYLLSYGYTF
>TRBD2|-|TRBJ2-3|TRBV5-6
TGTGCCAGCAGCATGATAGCGGGCCCCGTGGAAGATACGCAGTATTTT
CASSMIAGPVEDTQYF
>TRBD1|-|TRBJ2-1|TRBV6-4
TGTGCCAGCAGTGATTGGGGGACAGGGGGATACAATGAGCAGTTCTTC
CASSDWGTGGYNEQFF
>-|-|TRBJ2-5|TRBV4-1
TGCGCCAGCAGCCAAGGAGGAGGTTCAGAGACCCAGTACTTC
CASSQGGGSETQYF